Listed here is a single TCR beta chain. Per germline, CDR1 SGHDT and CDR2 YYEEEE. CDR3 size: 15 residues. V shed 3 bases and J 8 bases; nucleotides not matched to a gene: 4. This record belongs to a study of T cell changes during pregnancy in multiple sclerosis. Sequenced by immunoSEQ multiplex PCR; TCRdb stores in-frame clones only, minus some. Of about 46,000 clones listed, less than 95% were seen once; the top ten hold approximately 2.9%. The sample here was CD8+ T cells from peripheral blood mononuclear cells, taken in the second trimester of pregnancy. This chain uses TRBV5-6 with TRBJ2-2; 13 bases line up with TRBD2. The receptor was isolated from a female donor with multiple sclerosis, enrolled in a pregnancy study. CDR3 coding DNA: TGTGCCAGCAGCTCCGGGACTAGCGGGGTTGGGGAGCTGTTTTTT. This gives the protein CASSSGTSGVGELFF.